Below, 18 T cell receptor beta chains from the same sample are listed, as sequenced in a study of response to subunit inactivated influenza vaccine. From the RT-PCR reads, TCRdb called clonotypes with MiXCR, one entry per CDR3 protein. The sample shows hundreds of thousands of distinct CDR3 sequences, approximately 15% of them seen only once. Sample: PBMCs from blood, taken roughly 13 days after vaccination. Source of these receptors: a man aged 45-65 years who received an inactivated influenza vaccine.

The V and J genes are TRBV6-4 and TRBJ2-7, with a weak D call TRBD1 (6 bases). The CDR3 totals 15 residues. Germline values: CDR1 MRHNA, CDR2 SNTAGT. Trimming cost V 6 bases and J 0 bases, with 15 bases left between them. The CDR3 DNA reads TGTGCCAGCAGATTCCCGGGACACAACTCCTACGAGCAGTACTTC. Protein: CASRFPGHNSYEQYF.

This clonotype was seen only a few times. V and J are TRBV28 and TRBJ2-3; 11 bases fit TRBD1. The CDR3 consists of 15 residues. The germline CDR1 and CDR2 sequences are MDHEN and SYDVKM. With V trimmed by 6 bases and J by 3 bases, 5 bases remained unmatched. CDR3 coding DNA: TGTGCCAGCAGCACGGACAGGGGGCCTACAGATACGCAGTATTTT. This encodes CASSTDRGPTDTQYF.

This clonotype was seen many times. The chain employs TRBV10-3 and TRBJ2-7; TRBD1 might be the D (5 bases). Looked up from germline, CDR1 is ENHRY and CDR2 is SYGVKD. The CDR3 length is 12 residues. Trimming took off 3 bases at V and 2 bases at J, with 5 bases between the two ends. In nucleotides, the CDR3 is TGTGCCATCAGTGAAGGGGCCTACGAGCAGTACTTC. Amino acid sequence: CAISEGAYEQYF.

This clonotype was seen a few times. CDR3 sequence reads: CASSAVAIQGKETQYF. CDR3 nucleotides: TGTGCCAGCAGCGCGGTGGCGATACAGGGGAAAGAGACCCAGTACTTC. This chain links TRBV5-5 with TRBJ2-5; TRBD1 aligns across 7 bases. This CDR3 is 16 amino acids long. V shed 4 bases, J shed 3 bases, and the junction held 12 bases outside the gene matches. Germline assignment: CDR1 SGHKS and CDR2 YYEKEE (reference sequence).

This rearrangement joins TRBV12-3 or TRBV12-4 to TRBJ1-1; no firm D call. Trimming took off 6 bases at V and 0 bases at J, with 8 bases between the two ends. The CDR3 has 13 residues. The CDR3 region is CASSPYVNTEAFF. CDR3 DNA sequence: TGTGCCAGCAGCCCCTATGTGAACACTGAAGCTTTCTTT.

The CDR3 is CATSDPTTTQYF. The CDR3 DNA sequence: TGTGCCACCAGTGACCCGACGACCACGCAGTATTTT. This chain uses TRBV24-1 with TRBJ2-3, with no clear D. The V and J ends lost 4 bases and 9 bases respectively, with 10 bases between them. This CDR3 contains 12 residues. CDR1 is KGHDR, CDR2 SFDVKD, per germline.

This clonotype was observed a handful of times. The V call is TRBV5-1, the J call TRBJ1-1; a possible D gene is TRBD1 (5 bases). This CDR3 is built from 16 residues. Germline CDR1 and CDR2: SGHRS and YFSETQ. The ends were cut back, 3 bases at V and 0 bases at J, with 15 bases in the middle. The CDR3 here is CASSSQEGSLNTEAFF. The CDR3 region has the DNA TGCGCCAGCAGCTCACAAGAGGGGAGCTTGAACACTGAAGCTTTCTTT.

This clonotype was seen a handful of times. This rearrangement joins TRBV28 to TRBJ2-7; TRBD2 agrees at 11 bases. V was pared by 5 bases and J by 0 bases, with 15 bases of the junction left unmatched. This CDR3 has 19 residues. In germline, CDR1 is MDHEN, CDR2 SYDVKM. The CDR3 DNA sequence: TGTGCCAGCAGTCCGATTAGCGGGAGGGCCCTCCTGAGCTCCTACGAGCAGTACTTC. Amino acids: CASSPISGRALLSSYEQYF.

A few counts support this clonotype. The chain links TRBV29-1 to TRBJ2-5, with D maybe TRBD2 (6 bases). V lost 3 bases and J 5 bases, leaving 16 bases between the germline ends. Per the germline V gene, CDR1 is SQVTM and CDR2 is ANQGSEA. The CDR3 extends over 14 amino acids. The CDR3 reads CSVDGTQGGETQYF. In DNA, the CDR3 is TGCAGCGTTGACGGGACTCAGGGCGGGGAGACCCAGTACTTC.

This clonotype was detected only a few times. The chain carries TRBV28 and TRBJ2-5, with 10 bases fitting TRBD1. The CDR3 is 15 amino acids. Germline CDR1 reads MDHEN; CDR2 reads SYDVKM. The ends lost 3 bases at V and 5 bases at J; junction bases unmatched: 6. DNA for the CDR3: TGTGCCAGCAGTTTCATAGGACAGGGGGAGGAGACCCAGTACTTC. Translation gives CASSFIGQGEETQYF.

This clonotype has only a few counts. The chain uses TRBV20-1 and TRBJ1-2, with D tentatively TRBD1 (5 bases). Trimming shortened V by 3 bases and J by 2 bases, and 10 bases separated the two germline ends. Germline V gives CDR1 DFQATT, CDR2 SNEGSKA (reference sequence). The CDR3 covers 13 residues. In DNA, the CDR3 is TGCAGTGCTAGGGGACTTAACAACTATGGCTACACCTTC. Protein sequence: CSARGLNNYGYTF.

The chain is built from TRBV27 and TRBJ2-3; 11 positions match TRBD2. In germline, CDR1 is MNHEY, CDR2 SMNVEV (reference sequence). CDR3 length equals 16 residues. Trimming removed 7 bases from V and 4 bases from J; junction bases left unmatched: 10. The CDR3 bases are TGTGCCAGCATGGGTTTAGCGGGAGGGCCAGCAGATACGCAGTATTTT. This translates into CASMGLAGGPADTQYF.

A few counts support this clonotype. The J gene is TRBJ1-4, the V gene TRBV7-2, with 8 bases fitting TRBD1. V shed 3 bases, J shed 10 bases, and the junction held 10 bases outside the gene matches. The CDR3 runs 15 residues. The V gene's germline CDR1 is SGHTA and CDR2 FQGNSA. This chain's CDR3 is CASSLQGARSGKLFF. The CDR3 DNA follows: TGTGCCAGCAGCTTGCAGGGGGCGAGATCTGGAAAACTGTTTTTT. The full variable domain, its missing parts supplied by reference TRBV7-2 and TRBJ1-4, is GAGVSQSPSNKVTEKGKDVELRCDPISGHTALYWYRQSLGQGLEFLIYFQGNSAPDKSGLPSDRFSAERTGGSVSTLTIQRTQQEDSAVYLCASSLQGARSGKLFFGSGTQLSVL.

This clonotype was counted only a few times. This chain joins TRBV27 and TRBJ1-1; D perhaps matches TRBD1 (5 bases). V lost 5 bases and J lost 5, with 18 bases in between. CDR3 length equals 15 residues. CDR1 MNHEY and CDR2 SMNVEV come from the germline V gene (reference sequence). The CDR3 DNA sequence: TGTGCCAGCAGTACACAACAGGCCGCGGGGACTGAAGCTTTCTTT. It codes for CASSTQQAAGTEAFF.

This rearrangement joins TRBV27 to TRBJ2-7, with a weak D call TRBD2 (7 bases). The CDR3 contains 13 residues. V was shortened by 6 bases and J by 2 bases, with 11 bases between the two germline ends. Germline values: CDR1 MNHEY, CDR2 SMNVEV (reference sequence). The CDR3 sequence: CASSYGGPYEQYF. The CDR3 DNA is TGTGCCAGCAGCTACGGGGGGCCCTACGAGCAGTACTTC.

This clonotype was counted between two and nine times. This chain connects TRBV7-2 to TRBJ1-1; D is unresolved. Trimming left V 2 bases short and J 4 bases short, with 14 bases between. The length of the CDR3 is 15 residues. Germline CDR1 is SGHTA and CDR2 is FQGNSA. This CDR3 reads CASSLSGRWGTEAFF. The CDR3 nucleotides are TGTGCCAGCAGCTTAAGCGGCAGGTGGGGCACTGAAGCTTTCTTT.

This clonotype occurred a few times. The chain recombines TRBV25-1 with TRBJ1-1; D is unresolved. The CDR3 has 15 amino acids. The V gene lost 4 bases and the J gene lost 1 base, with 13 bases spanning the gap. Germline values: CDR1 MGHDK, CDR2 SYGVNS. CDR3 protein: CASSVGTTRNTEAFF. Written as DNA, the CDR3 is TGTGCCAGCAGTGTCGGAACGACGAGGAACACTGAAGCTTTCTTT.

This clonotype showed up just a few times. This chain connects TRBV11-2 to TRBJ2-1, with D perhaps TRBD2 (5 bases). Germline-derived CDR1 and CDR2 are SGHAT and FQNNGV. The germline V and J ends were trimmed by 3 bases and 0 bases, with 9 bases remaining between them. The CDR3 extends over 15 amino acids. The CDR3 sequence: CASSLGAVSYNEQFF. In DNA form, the CDR3 reads TGTGCCAGCAGCTTGGGAGCGGTCTCCTACAATGAGCAGTTCTTC.